Sequencing of this TCR beta chain was carried out in a study of shared clonotypes between healthy human individuals. Study findings and constraints: Several donors held roughly 5% of naive CD4 clonotypes in common. In general, naive subsets displayed greater estimated richness than memory subsets did.

In the naive CD8 group, cells lacked CD45RO and were positively selected for CCR7, so terminally differentiated effector memory CD45RA+ cells were left out. As processed by the authors: Filtering differed for immunoSEQ, which gave only junction sequences without quality scores. Profiling relied on immunoSEQ multiplex PCR, and the TCRdb table lists in-frame clones only, not all of them. V, J and clone size reflect that table, while D and trimming were determined from the DNA. The top ten hold approximately 1% of the sample, which has some 2 million clones, about 95% seen once. This clone appeared a single time. Its target is unknown. V lost 2 bases, J lost 8 bases, and 13 bases lay in between. This CDR3 comprises 14 residues. Germline V CDR1 and CDR2: WSHSY, SAAADI.

This TCR came from a man younger than 30 in good health. The genes are TRBV10-2 and TRBJ2-1; D remains ambiguous. Sequenced: naive CD8+ T cells sorted from blood. CDR3 DNA: TGCGCCAGCAGTGAGGACCGGGTCTGGGATGAGCAGTTCTTC. Protein product: CASSEDRVWDEQFF.